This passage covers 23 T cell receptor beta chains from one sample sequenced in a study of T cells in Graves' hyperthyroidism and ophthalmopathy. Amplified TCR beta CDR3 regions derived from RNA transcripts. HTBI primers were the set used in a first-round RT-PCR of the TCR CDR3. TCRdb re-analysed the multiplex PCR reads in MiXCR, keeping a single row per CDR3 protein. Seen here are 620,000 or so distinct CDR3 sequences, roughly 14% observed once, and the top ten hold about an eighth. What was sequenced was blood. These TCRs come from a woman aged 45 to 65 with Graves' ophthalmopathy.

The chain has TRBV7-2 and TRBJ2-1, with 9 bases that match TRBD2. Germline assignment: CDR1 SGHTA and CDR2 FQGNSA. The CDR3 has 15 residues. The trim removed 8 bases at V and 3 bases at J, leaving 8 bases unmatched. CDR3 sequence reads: CASSPELAGYNEQFF. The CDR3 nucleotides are TGTGCCAGCTCCCCCGAACTAGCGGGCTACAATGAGCAGTTCTTC.

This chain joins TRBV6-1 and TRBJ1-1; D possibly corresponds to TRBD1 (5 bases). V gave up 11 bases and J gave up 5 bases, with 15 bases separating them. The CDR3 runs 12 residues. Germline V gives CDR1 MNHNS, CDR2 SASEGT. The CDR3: CALYGGDTEAFF. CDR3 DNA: TGTGCCCTATACGGAGGGGATACTGAAGCTTTCTTT.

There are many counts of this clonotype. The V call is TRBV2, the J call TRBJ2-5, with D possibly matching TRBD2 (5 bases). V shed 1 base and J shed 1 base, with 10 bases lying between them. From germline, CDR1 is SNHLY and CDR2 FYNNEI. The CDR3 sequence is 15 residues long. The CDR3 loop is CASSEEASGQETQYF. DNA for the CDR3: TGTGCCAGCAGTGAAGAGGCCAGCGGCCAAGAGACCCAGTACTTC.

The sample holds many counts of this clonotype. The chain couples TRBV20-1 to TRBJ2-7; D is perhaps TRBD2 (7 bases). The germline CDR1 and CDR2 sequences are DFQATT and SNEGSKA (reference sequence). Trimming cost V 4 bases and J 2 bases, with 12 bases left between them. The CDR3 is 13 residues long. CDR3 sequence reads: CSANTGRAYEQYF. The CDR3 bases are TGCAGTGCTAATACAGGGAGGGCCTACGAGCAGTACTTC.

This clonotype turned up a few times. This chain's CDR3 is CASSLVSSPEAGELFF. The CDR3 DNA is TGTGCCAGCAGCTTAGTATCGTCCCCCGAAGCCGGGGAGCTGTTTTTT. The chain employs TRBV7-3 and TRBJ2-2, with D uncertain. The CDR3 is 16 residues long. Germline V lookup: CDR1 SGHTA, CDR2 FQGTGA. V was shortened by 2 bases and J by 6 bases, with 16 bases between the two germline ends.

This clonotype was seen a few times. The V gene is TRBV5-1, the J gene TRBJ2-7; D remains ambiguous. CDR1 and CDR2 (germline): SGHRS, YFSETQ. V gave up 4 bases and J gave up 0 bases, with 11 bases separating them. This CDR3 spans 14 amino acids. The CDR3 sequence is CASSGVGASYEQYF. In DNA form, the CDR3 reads TGCGCCAGCAGCGGAGTTGGCGCCTCCTACGAGCAGTACTTC.

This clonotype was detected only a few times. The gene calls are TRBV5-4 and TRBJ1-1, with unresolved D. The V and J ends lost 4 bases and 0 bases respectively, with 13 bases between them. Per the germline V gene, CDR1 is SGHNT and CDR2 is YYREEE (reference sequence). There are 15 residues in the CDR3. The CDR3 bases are TGTGCCAGCAGCGATACCCGAGGAGTGAACACTGAAGCTTTCTTT. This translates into CASSDTRGVNTEAFF.

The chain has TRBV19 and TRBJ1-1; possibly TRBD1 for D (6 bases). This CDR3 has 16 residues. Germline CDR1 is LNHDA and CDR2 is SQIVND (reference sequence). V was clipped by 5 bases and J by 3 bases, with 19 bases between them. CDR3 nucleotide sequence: TGTGCCAGTAGTCCCGATGGGGGGGGCTGGTACACTGAAGCTTTCTTT. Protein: CASSPDGGGWYTEAFF.

The DNA for the CDR3 is TGCAGTGCTTATAGGGACTATGGCTACACCTTC. Amino acids: CSAYRDYGYTF. The rearrangement joins TRBV20-1 to TRBJ1-2; D gene ambiguous. Germline V gene lookup returns CDR1 DFQATT and CDR2 SNEGSKA (reference sequence). The V end was cut by 5 bases, the J end by 3 bases, with 7 bases between. This CDR3 has 11 residues.

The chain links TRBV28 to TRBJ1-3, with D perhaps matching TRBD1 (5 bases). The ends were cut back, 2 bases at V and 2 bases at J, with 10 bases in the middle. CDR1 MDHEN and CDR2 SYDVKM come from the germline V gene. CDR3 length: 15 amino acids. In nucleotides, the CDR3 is TGTGCCAGCAGTTTAGTGGTAGGGGCTGGAAACACCATATATTTT. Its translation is CASSLVVGAGNTIYF.

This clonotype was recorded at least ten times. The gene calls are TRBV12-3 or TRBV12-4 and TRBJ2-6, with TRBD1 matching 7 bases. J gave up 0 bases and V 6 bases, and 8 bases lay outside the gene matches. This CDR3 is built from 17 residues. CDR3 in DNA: TGTGCCAGCAGGGGGGACAGACCAAGCTCTGGGGCCAACGTCCTGACTTTC. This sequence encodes CASRGDRPSSGANVLTF.

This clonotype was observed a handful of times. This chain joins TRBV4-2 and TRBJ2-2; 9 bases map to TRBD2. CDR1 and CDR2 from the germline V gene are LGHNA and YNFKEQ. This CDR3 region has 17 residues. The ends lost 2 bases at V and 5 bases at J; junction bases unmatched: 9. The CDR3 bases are TGTGCCAGCAGCCAAAGGCGGGAGGGCCGTTTGACCGGGGAGCTGTTTTTT. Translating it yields CASSQRREGRLTGELFF.

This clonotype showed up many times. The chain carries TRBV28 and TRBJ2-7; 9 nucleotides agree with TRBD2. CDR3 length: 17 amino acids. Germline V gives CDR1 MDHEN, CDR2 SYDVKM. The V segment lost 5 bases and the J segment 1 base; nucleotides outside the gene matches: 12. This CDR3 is CASSLLSRLAASYEQYF. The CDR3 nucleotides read TGTGCCAGCAGTCTACTCTCCCGACTAGCGGCGTCCTACGAGCAGTACTTC.

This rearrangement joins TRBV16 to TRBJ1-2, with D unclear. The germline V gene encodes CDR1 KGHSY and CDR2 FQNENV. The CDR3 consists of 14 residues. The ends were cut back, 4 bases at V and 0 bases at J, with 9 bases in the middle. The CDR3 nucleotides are TGTGCCAGCAGCCCACGGAACGCTAACTATGGCTACACCTTC. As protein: CASSPRNANYGYTF.

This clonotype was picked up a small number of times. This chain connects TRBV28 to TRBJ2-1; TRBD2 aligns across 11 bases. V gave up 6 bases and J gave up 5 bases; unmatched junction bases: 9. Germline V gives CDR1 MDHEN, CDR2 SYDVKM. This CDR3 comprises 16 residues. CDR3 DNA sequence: TGTGCCAGCAGCTCCACTAGCGGGAGATCGAACAATGAGCAGTTCTTC. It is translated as CASSSTSGRSNNEQFF.

CDR3 DNA: TGTGCCATCAGTGAAAGGGACATCACAGATACGCAGTATTTT. Translation: CAISERDITDTQYF. This chain uses TRBV10-3 with TRBJ2-3; TRBD1 is a possible D gene (6 bases). Germline CDR1 ENHRY, CDR2 SYGVKD. This CDR3 is 14 amino acids long. V dropped 3 bases and J dropped 2 bases, with 9 bases sitting between them.

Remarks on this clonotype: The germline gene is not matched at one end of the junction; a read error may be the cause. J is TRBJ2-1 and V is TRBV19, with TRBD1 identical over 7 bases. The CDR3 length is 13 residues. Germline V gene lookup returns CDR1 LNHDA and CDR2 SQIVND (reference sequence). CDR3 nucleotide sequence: TGTGCCAGTATGAGGGGGCTGGGGAATGGGCAGTTCTTC. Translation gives CASMRGLGNGQFF.

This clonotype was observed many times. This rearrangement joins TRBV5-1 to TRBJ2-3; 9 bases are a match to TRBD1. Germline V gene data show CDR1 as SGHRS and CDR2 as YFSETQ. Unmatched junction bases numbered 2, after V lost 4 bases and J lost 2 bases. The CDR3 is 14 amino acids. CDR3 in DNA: TGCGCCAGCAGCGGGACAGGGCCCACAGATACGCAGTATTTT. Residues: CASSGTGPTDTQYF.

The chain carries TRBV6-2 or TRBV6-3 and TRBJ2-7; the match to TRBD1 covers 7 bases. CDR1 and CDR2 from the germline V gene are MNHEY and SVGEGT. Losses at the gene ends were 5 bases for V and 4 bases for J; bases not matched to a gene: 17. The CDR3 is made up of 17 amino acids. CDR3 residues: CASSVRDSFNRGYEQYF. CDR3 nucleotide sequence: TGTGCCAGCAGTGTCCGGGACAGTTTCAACAGAGGGTACGAGCAGTACTTC.

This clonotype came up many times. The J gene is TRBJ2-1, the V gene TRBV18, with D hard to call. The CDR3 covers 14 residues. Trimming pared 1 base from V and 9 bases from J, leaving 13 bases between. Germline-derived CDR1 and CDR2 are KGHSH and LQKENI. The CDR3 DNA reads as TGTGCCAGCTCACCACTTCCCGGATCTACTGAGCAGTTCTTC. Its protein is CASSPLPGSTEQFF.

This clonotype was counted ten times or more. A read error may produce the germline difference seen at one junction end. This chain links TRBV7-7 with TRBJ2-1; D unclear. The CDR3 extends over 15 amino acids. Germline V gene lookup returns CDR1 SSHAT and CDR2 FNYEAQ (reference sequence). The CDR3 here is CASSLGLGRANEQFF. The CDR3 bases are TGTGCTAGCAGCTTAGGCCTCGGAAGGGCCAATGAGCAGTTCTTC.

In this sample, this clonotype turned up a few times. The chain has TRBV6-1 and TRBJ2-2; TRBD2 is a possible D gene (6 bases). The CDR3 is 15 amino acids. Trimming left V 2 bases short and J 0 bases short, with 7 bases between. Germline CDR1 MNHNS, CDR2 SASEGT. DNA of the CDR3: TGTGCCAGCAGTGAACCGGGGGCGAACACCGGGGAGCTGTTTTTT. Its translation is CASSEPGANTGELFF.

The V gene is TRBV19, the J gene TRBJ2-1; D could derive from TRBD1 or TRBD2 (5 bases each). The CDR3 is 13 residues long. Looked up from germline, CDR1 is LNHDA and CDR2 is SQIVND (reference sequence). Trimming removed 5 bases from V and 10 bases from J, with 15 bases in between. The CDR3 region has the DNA TGTGCCAGTAGTCCCGGGACCCTACAGGAGCAGTTCTTC. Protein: CASSPGTLQEQFF.